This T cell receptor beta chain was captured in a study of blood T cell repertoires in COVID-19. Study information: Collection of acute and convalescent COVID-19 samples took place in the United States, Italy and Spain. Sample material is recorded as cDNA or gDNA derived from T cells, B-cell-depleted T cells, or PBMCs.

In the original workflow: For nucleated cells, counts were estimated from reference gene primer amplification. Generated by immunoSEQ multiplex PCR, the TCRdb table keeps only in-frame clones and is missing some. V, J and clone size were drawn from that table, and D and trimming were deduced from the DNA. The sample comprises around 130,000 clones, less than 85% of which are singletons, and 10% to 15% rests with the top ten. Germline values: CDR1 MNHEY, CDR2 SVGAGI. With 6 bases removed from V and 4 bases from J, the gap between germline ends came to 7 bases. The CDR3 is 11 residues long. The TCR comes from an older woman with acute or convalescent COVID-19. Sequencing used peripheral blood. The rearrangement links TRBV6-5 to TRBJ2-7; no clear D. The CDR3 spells CASSSQYEQYF. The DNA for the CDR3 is TGTGCCAGCAGCTCCCAGTACGAGCAGTACTTC.